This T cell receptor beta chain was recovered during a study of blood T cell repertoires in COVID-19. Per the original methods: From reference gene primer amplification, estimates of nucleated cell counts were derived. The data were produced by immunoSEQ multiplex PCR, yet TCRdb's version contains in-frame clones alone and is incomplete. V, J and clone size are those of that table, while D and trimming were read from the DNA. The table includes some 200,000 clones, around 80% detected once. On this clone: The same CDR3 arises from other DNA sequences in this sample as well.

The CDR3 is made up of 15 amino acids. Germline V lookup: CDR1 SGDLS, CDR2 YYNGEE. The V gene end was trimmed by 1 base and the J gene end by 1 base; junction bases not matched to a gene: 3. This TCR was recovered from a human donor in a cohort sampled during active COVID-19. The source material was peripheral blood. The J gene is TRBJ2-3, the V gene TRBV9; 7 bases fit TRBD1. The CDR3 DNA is TGTGCCAGCAGCGTAAGACAGGGCGGCACAGATACGCAGTATTTT. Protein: CASSVRQGGTDTQYF.